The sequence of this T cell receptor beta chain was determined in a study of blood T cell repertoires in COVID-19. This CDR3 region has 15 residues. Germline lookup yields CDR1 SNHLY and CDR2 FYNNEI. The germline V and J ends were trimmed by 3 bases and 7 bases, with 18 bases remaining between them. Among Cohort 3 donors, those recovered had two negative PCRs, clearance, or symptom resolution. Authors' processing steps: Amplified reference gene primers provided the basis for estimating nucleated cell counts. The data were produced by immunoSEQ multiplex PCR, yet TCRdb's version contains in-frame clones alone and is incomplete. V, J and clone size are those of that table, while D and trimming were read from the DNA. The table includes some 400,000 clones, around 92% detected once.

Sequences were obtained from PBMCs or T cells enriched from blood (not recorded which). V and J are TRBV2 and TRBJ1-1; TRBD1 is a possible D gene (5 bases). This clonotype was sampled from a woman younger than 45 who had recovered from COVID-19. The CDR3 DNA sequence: TGTGCCAGCAGTGATAGGGGCCGTCTGGGAAGTGAAGCTTTCTTT. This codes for CASSDRGRLGSEAFF.